The 17 T cell receptor beta chains below come from one sample, sequenced in a study of blood T cell repertoires in COVID-19. Sequenced by immunoSEQ multiplex PCR; TCRdb stores in-frame clones only, minus some. The sample lists about 400,000 clones; 70% to 90% were seen once. The sample taken for sequencing was PBMCs or T cells enriched from blood (not recorded which). These receptors originate from a woman under 30 with acute COVID-19.

This chain links TRBV6-2 or TRBV6-3 with TRBJ1-5; D uncertain. CDR1 and CDR2 from the germline V gene are MNHEY and SVGEGT. Trimming stripped 6 bases from V and 0 bases from J, with 12 bases between. This CDR3 is built from 15 residues. The CDR3 loop is CASRPLYNSNQPQHF. As DNA, the CDR3 is TGTGCCAGCAGACCTTTGTACAATAGCAATCAGCCCCAGCATTTT.

This clone was counted a few times. The chain combines TRBV7-2 with TRBJ2-7, with 8 bases fitting TRBD2. Germline CDR1 is SGHTA and CDR2 is FQGNSA. This CDR3 comprises 16 residues. V lost 5 bases and J lost 0; bases outside the gene matches: 9. As DNA, the CDR3 is TGTGCCAGCAGCCCGCAGGGTAGCGGGAACTCCTACGAGCAGTACTTC. It yields the protein CASSPQGSGNSYEQYF.

This clone was recorded a few times. This rearrangement joins TRBV6-2 or TRBV6-3 to TRBJ2-3; a possible D gene is TRBD2 (6 bases). This CDR3 contains 15 residues. Germline assignment: CDR1 MNHEY and CDR2 SVGEGT. With 2 bases removed from V and 2 bases from J, the gap between germline ends came to 11 bases. The CDR3 protein is CASSYGRRTTDTQYF. CDR3 DNA sequence: TGTGCCAGCAGTTACGGGAGGCGTACCACAGATACGCAGTATTTT.

The chain couples TRBV27 to TRBJ2-7; TRBD2 matches at 8 bases. The ends lost 2 bases at V and 3 bases at J; junction bases unmatched: 6. Germline V gene lookup returns CDR1 MNHEY and CDR2 SMNVEV (reference sequence). This CDR3 region has 15 residues. The CDR3 protein is CASSLVAGNLYEQYF. CDR3 nucleotides: TGTGCCAGCAGTTTAGTAGCGGGGAACCTCTACGAGCAGTACTTC.

J is TRBJ2-2 and V is TRBV4-1, with D perhaps TRBD2 (5 bases). CDR3 length: 14 amino acids. Deletions cut 4 bases from V and 4 bases from J, with 10 bases between. Germline V gene data show CDR1 as MGHRA and CDR2 as YSYEKL. The CDR3 spells CASSPTGVTGELFF. DNA of the CDR3: TGCGCCAGCAGCCCTACCGGGGTCACCGGGGAGCTGTTTTTT.

The CDR3 reads CASSSVYLSTDTQYF. In DNA form, the CDR3 reads TGTGCCAGCAGTTCAGTTTATTTGTCCACAGATACGCAGTATTTT. V usage is TRBV28 and J usage is TRBJ2-3, with D hard to call. The ends were cut back, 4 bases at V and 2 bases at J, with 13 bases in the middle. Germline V CDR1 and CDR2: MDHEN, SYDVKM. This CDR3 contains 15 residues.

This chain connects TRBV2 to TRBJ1-5; TRBD1 might be the D (6 bases). The germline V and J ends were trimmed by 5 bases and 2 bases, with 13 bases remaining between them. Per germline, CDR1 SNHLY and CDR2 FYNNEI. The CDR3 runs to 15 residues. The CDR3 loop is CASSRDTTRNQPQHF. CDR3 bases: TGTGCCAGCAGTAGGGACACAACCCGCAATCAGCCCCAGCATTTT.

A single count supports this clone. The chain couples TRBV12-3 or TRBV12-4 to TRBJ1-1; the D is unclear. This CDR3 has 11 residues. The V end was cut by 10 bases, the J end by 1 base, with 7 bases between. CDR3 loop: CAMRRNTEAFF. In DNA, the CDR3 is TGTGCCATGCGGAGGAACACTGAAGCTTTCTTT.

The chain combines TRBV5-4 with TRBJ2-3, with 12 bases aligning to TRBD2. V lost 4 bases, J lost 4 bases, and 7 bases stayed unmatched. This CDR3 comprises 16 residues. Germline V gene sequence: CDR1 SGHNT, CDR2 YYREEE (reference sequence). CDR3 in amino acids: CASSTRLAGAADTQYF. In DNA form, the CDR3 reads TGTGCCAGCAGCACCCGACTAGCGGGGGCCGCAGATACGCAGTATTTT. Based on the CDR3 plus reference TRBV5-4 and TRBJ2-3, the full variable domain is ETGVTQSPTHLIKTRGQQVTLRCSSQSGHNTVSWYQQALGQGPQFIFQYYREEENGRGNFPPRFSGLQFPNYSSELNVNALELDDSALYLCASSTRLAGAADTQYFGPGTRLTVL.

V and J are TRBV24-1 and TRBJ2-2; D is perhaps TRBD2 (5 bases). CDR3 length: 16 amino acids. Germline-derived CDR1 and CDR2 are KGHDR and SFDVKD. The V and J ends lost 1 base and 5 bases respectively, with 13 bases between them. The CDR3 nucleotides read TGTGCCACCAGTGATTTTGTAGGTCGAGGGACCGGGGAGCTGTTTTTT. It encodes CATSDFVGRGTGELFF.

The rearrangement joins TRBV16 to TRBJ1-1; 9 nucleotides line up with TRBD1. Losses at the gene ends were 4 bases for V and 5 bases for J; bases not matched to a gene: 5. CDR3 size: 14 residues. Germline V gene sequence: CDR1 KGHSY, CDR2 FQNENV. DNA for the CDR3: TGTGCCAGCAGCCTCCGGACAGGGGAGACTGAAGCTTTCTTT. Protein: CASSLRTGETEAFF.

Regarding this clone: A junction boundary mismatches the germline segment, possibly from a read error. The chain carries TRBV6-2 or TRBV6-3 and TRBJ1-1; D is perhaps TRBD1 (6 bases). Germline lookup yields CDR1 MNHEY and CDR2 SVGEGT. This CDR3 is built from 14 residues. The CDR3 DNA reads TGTGCCGGCAGCCCCCGACAGGAGAACACTGAAGCTTTCTTT. Translating gives CAGSPRQENTEAFF.

J is TRBJ1-2 and V is TRBV6-2 or TRBV6-3, with TRBD1 matching over 7 bases. J lost 4 bases, V lost 6 bases, and 5 bases had no gene match. Germline-derived CDR1 and CDR2 are MNHEY and SVGEGT. The CDR3 length is 13 residues. CDR3 residues: CASSLGTVYGYTF. DNA for the CDR3: TGTGCCAGCAGCCTGGGGACAGTCTATGGCTACACCTTC.

This clone was seen a single time. This sequence joins TRBV18 and TRBJ2-2; a weak D match, TRBD2 (6 bases). V lost 6 bases to trimming and J lost 5 bases, with 19 bases between them. Germline CDR1 and CDR2: KGHSH and LQKENI. The CDR3 has 16 amino acids. The DNA for the CDR3 is TGTGCCAGCTCGCCCGGGGGAGGCCGACCGACCGGGGAGCTGTTTTTT. Translation gives CASSPGGGRPTGELFF.

This clone showed up just once. This rearrangement joins TRBV7-8 to TRBJ1-5; 8 nucleotides align to TRBD1. Germline lookup yields CDR1 SGHVS and CDR2 FQNEAQ. There are 15 residues in the CDR3. The ends lost 5 bases at V and 9 bases at J; junction bases unmatched: 12. The CDR3: CASSLKRDRPSPQHF. CDR3 coding DNA: TGTGCCAGCAGCCTAAAACGGGACAGGCCTTCGCCCCAGCATTTT.

The V and J genes are TRBV5-1 and TRBJ2-1; 13 nucleotides agree with TRBD2. J was trimmed by 5 bases and V by 3 bases; bases with no gene match: 8. This CDR3 has 17 residues. In germline, CDR1 is SGHRS, CDR2 YFSETQ. The CDR3, as DNA: TGCGCCAGCAGCTATGTCAGACTAGCGGGGGGAAACAATGAGCAGTTCTTC. Translation: CASSYVRLAGGNNEQFF.

The CDR3 region has the DNA TGTGCCAGCAGCTTGGACGGACTCTCTGGAAACACCATATATTTT. Protein sequence: CASSLDGLSGNTIYF. The chain couples TRBV5-6 to TRBJ1-3; D is uncertain. CDR1 and CDR2 (germline): SGHDT, YYEEEE. Trimming pared 0 bases from V and 0 bases from J, leaving 7 bases between. The CDR3 spans 15 residues.